This T cell receptor beta chain is drawn from a study of Ad26.COV2.S vaccination and SARS-CoV-2 variants. Sequenced by immunoSEQ multiplex PCR; TCRdb stores in-frame clones only, minus some. The sample lists about 390,000 clones, about 90% occurring once. The treatment: over 15 received Ad26.COV2.S at low or high dose, single or two shots; 5 received placebo; per-sample allocation not given. Samples analyzed were those drawn on day 63 after the first vaccine or placebo injection. What was given as vaccine was an Ad26 vector encoding Wuhan-strain SARS-CoV-2 spike. General observations from the study: Vaccinated and placebo-treated recipients had similar non-spike TCR breadth.

Note on this clone: Its antigen is currently unknown.

Here the sequenced sample was peripheral blood, taken in a trial of Ad26.COV2.S vaccine versus placebo. This sequence was found in a person aged 18-60 years who received the Ad26.COV2.S COVID-19 vaccine or a placebo.

In DNA, the CDR3 is TGTGCCAGTAGAAAGGTGGGGGGAAGTCAGGCCTACGAGCAGTACTTC. Amino acids: CASRKVGGSQAYEQYF. This chain joins TRBV19 and TRBJ2-7; D is perhaps TRBD2 (6 bases). Looked up from germline, CDR1 is LNHDA and CDR2 is SQIVND (reference sequence). Deletions cut 6 bases from V and 2 bases from J, with 20 bases between. The CDR3 is made up of 16 amino acids.